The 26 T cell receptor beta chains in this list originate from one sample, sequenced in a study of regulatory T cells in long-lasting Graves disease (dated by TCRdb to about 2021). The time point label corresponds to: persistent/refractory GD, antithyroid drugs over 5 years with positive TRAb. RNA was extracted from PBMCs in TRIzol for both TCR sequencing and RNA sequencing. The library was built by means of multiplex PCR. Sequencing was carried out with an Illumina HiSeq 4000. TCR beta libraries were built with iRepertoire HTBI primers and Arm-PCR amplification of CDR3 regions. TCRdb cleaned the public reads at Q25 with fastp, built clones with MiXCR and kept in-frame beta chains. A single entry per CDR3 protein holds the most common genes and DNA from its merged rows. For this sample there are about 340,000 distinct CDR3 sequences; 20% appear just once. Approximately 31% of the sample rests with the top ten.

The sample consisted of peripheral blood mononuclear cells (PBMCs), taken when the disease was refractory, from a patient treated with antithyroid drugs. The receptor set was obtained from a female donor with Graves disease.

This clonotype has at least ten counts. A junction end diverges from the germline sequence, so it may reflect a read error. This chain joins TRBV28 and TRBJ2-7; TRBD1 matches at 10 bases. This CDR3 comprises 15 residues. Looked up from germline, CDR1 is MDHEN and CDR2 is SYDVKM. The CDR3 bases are TGTGCCAGCAGCTCTGGGGGGACAGGGGTTGGTGGGAGTCTCTTC. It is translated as CASSSGGTGVGGSLF.

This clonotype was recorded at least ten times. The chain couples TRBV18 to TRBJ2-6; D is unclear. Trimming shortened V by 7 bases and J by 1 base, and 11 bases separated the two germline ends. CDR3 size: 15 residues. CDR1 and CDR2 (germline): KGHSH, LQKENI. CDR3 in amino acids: CASCPAASGANVLTF. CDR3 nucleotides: TGTGCCAGCTGCCCCGCGGCGTCTGGGGCCAACGTCCTGACTTTC.

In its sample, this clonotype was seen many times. CDR3 bases: TGTGCCAGCAGTGAAATGGCAGGGGGCGCGTACGAGCAGTACTTC. Translating gives CASSEMAGGAYEQYF. V gene TRBV2 combines with J gene TRBJ2-7; 8 nucleotides agree with TRBD1. The CDR3 sequence is 15 residues long. CDR1 and CDR2 from the germline V gene are SNHLY and FYNNEI. The V gene end was trimmed by 2 bases and the J gene end by 4 bases; junction bases not matched to a gene: 7.

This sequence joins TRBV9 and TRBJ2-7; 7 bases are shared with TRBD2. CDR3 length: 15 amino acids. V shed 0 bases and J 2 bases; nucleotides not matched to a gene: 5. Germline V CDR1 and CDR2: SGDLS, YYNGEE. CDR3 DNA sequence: TGTGCCAGCAGCGTAGCCTTGGGGGGGGCCTACGAGCAGTACTTC. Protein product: CASSVALGGAYEQYF.

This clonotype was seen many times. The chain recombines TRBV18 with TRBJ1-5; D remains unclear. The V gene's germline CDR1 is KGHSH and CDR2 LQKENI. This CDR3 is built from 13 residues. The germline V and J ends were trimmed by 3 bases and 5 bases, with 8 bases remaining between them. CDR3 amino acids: CASSPHWDQPQHF. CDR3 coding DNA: TGTGCCAGCTCACCCCACTGGGATCAGCCCCAGCATTTT. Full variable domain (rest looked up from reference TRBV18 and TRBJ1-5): NAGVMQNPRHLVRRRGQEARLRCSPMKGHSHVYWYRQLPEEGLKFMVYLQKENIIDESGMPKERFSAEFPKEGPSILRIQQVVRGDSAAYFCASSPHWDQPQHFGDGTRLSIL.

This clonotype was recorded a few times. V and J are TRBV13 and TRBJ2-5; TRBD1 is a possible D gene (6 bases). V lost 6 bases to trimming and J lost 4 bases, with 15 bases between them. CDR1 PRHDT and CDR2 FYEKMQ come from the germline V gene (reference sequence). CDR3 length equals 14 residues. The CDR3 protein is CASREQGNGETQYF. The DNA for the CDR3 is TGTGCCAGCAGAGAACAGGGTAATGGAGAGACCCAGTACTTC.

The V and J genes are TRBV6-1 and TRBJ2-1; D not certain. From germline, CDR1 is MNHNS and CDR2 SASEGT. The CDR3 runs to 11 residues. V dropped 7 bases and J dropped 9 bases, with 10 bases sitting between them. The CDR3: CASIRISEQFF. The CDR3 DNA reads TGTGCCAGCATTCGAATAAGTGAGCAGTTCTTC.

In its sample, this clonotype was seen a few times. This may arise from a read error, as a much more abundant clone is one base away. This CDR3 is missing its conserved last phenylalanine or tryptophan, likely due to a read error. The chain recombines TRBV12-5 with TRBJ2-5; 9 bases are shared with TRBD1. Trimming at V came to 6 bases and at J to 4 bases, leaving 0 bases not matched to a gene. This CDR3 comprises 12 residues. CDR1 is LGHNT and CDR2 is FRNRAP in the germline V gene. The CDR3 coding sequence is TGTGCTAGTGGGGACAGGGGAGAGACCCAGTACTCC. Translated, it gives CASGDRGETQYS.

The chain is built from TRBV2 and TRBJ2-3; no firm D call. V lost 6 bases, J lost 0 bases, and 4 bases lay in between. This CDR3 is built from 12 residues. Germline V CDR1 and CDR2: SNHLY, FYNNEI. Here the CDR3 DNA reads TGTGCCAGCAGGGGTAGCACAGATACGCAGTATTTT. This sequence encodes CASRGSTDTQYF.

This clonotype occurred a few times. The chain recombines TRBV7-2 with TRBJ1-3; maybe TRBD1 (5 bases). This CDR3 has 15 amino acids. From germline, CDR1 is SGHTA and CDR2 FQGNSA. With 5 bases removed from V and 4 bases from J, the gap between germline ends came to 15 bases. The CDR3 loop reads CASSRYRTEGNTIYF. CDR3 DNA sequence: TGTGCCAGCAGCCGATACAGGACGGAAGGAAACACCATATATTTT.

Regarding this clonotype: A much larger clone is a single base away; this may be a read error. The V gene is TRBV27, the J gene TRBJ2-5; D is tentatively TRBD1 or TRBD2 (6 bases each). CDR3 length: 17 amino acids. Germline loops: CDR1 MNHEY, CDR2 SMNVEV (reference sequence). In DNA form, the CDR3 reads TGTGCCAGCAGTTCTCGTTTGGGGGCAGGGTGGAGGGAGATCCAGTACTTC. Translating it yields CASSSRLGAGWREIQYF.

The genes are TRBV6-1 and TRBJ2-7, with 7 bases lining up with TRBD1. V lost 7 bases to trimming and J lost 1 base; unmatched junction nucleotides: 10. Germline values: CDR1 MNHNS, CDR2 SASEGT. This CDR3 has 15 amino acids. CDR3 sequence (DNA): TGTGCCAGCATCAACGGCAGGGGGATATCCTACGAGCAGTACTTC. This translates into CASINGRGISYEQYF.

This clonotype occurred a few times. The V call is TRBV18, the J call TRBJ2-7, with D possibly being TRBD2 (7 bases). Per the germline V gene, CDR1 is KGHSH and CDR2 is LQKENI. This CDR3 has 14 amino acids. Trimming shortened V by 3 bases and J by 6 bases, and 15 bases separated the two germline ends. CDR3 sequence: CASSPPWRGGEQYF. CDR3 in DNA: TGTGCCAGCTCACCCCCATGGAGGGGGGGCGAGCAGTACTTC.

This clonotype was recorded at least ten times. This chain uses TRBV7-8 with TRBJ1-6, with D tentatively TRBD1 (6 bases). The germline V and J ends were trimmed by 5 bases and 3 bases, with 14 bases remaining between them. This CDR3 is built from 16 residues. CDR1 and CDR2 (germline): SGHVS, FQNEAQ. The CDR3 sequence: CASSPDDRSYNSPLHF. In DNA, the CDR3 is TGTGCCAGCAGCCCCGACGACAGGAGCTATAATTCACCCCTCCACTTT. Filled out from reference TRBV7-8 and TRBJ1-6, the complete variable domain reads GAGVSQSPRYKVAKRGQDVALRCDPISGHVSLFWYQQALGQGPEFLTYFQNEAQLDKSGLPSDRFFAERPEGSVSTLKIQRTQQEDSAVYLCASSPDDRSYNSPLHFGNGTRLTVT.

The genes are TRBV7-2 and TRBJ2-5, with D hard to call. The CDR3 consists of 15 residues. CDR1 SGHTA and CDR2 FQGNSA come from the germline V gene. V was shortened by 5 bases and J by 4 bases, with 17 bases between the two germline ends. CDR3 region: CASSGAQFLGETQYF. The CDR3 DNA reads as TGTGCCAGCAGCGGTGCCCAGTTTCTAGGAGAGACCCAGTACTTC.

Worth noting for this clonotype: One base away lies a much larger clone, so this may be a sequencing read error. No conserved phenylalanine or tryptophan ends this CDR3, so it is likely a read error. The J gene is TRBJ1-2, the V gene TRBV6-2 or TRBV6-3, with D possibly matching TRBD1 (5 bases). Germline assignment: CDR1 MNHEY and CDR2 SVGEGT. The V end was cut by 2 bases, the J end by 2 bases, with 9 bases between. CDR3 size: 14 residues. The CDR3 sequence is CASSYQGLNYGYTS. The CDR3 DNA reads TGTGCCAGCAGTTACCAGGGTCTCAACTATGGCTACACCTCC.

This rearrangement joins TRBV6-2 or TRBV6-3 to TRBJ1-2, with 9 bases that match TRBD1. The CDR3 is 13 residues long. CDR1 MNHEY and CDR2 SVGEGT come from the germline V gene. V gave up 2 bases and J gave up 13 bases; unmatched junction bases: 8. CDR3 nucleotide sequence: TGTGCCAGCAGTTACACCCGGACAGGGGACGTCACCTTC. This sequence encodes CASSYTRTGDVTF.

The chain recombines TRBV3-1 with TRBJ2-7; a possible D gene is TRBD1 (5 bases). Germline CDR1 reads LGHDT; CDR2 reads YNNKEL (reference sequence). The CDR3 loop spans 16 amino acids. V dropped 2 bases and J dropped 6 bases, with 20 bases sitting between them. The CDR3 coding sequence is TGTGCCAGCAGCCAACCCAGGGTGGCGGATCCCTTCGAGCAGTACTTC. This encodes CASSQPRVADPFEQYF.

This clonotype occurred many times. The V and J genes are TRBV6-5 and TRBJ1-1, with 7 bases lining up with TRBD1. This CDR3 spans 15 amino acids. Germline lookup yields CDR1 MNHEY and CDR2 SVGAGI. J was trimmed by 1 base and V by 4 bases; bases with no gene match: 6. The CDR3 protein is CASSSPAGGNTEAFF. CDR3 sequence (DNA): TGTGCCAGCAGTTCCCCGGCAGGGGGGAACACTGAAGCTTTCTTT.

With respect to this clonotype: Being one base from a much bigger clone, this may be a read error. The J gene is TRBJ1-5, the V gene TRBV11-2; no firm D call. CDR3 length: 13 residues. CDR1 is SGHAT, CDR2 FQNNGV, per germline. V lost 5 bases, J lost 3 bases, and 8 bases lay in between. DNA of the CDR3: TGTGCCAGCAGCGCAGAAACCAATCAGCCCCAGCATTTT. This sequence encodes CASSAETNQPQHF.

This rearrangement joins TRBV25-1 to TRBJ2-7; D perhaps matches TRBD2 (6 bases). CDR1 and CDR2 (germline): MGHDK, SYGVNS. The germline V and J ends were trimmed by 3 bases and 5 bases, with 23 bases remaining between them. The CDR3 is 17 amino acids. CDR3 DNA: TGTGCCAGCAGTGACCACGGGGGAGAGGGAGGCTTAGACGAGCAGTACTTC. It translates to CASSDHGGEGGLDEQYF.

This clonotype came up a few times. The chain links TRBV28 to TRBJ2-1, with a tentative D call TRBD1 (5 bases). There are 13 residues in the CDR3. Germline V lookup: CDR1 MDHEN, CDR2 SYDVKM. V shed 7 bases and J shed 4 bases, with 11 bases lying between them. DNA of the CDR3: TGTGCCAGCACCGCCAGGGCTTACAATGAGCAGTTCTTC. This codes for CASTARAYNEQFF.

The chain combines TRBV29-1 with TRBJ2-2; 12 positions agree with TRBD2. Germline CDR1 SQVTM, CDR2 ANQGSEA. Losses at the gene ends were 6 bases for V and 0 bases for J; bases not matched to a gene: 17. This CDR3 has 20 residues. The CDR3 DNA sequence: TGCAGCGTCGTAGGGGGCGCAGGGACTAGCGGGTACGCGAACACCGGGGAGCTGTTTTTT. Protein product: CSVVGGAGTSGYANTGELFF.

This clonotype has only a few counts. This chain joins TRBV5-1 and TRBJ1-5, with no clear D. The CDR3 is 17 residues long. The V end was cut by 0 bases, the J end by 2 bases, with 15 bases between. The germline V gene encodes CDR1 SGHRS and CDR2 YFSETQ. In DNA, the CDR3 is TGCGCCAGCAGCTTGGGGTCTGGCAAACTTGGCAATCAGCCCCAGCATTTT. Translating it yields CASSLGSGKLGNQPQHF.

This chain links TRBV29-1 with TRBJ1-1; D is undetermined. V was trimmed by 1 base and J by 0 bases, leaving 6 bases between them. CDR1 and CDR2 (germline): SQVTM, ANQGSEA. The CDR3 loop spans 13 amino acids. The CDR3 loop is CSVEAAMNTEAFF. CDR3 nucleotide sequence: TGCAGCGTTGAAGCGGCTATGAACACTGAAGCTTTCTTT.

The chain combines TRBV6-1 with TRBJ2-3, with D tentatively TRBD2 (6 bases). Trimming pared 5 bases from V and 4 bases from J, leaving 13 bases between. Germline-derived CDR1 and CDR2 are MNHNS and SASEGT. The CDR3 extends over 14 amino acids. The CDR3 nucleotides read TGTGCCAGCAGTCTGACTAGGATATCAGATACGCAGTATTTT. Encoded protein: CASSLTRISDTQYF.